A single sample is the source of the 13 T cell receptor beta chains below, sequenced in a study of T cell changes during pregnancy in multiple sclerosis. The protocol was immunoSEQ multiplex PCR, while the TCRdb copy is restricted to in-frame clones and leaves out a portion. The sample has about 76,000 clones; about 94% are singletons. Sequencing used peripheral blood, obtained in the first trimester of pregnancy. The source is a female donor in good health, enrolled as a control in a pregnancy study.

The chain is built from TRBV7-2 and TRBJ2-7, with 7 bases fitting TRBD2. The junction had 4 bases not matched to a gene; V was cut back by 8 bases and J by 3 bases. This CDR3 region has 12 residues. Germline loops: CDR1 SGHTA, CDR2 FQGNSA. The CDR3 loop is CASGLDHYEQYF. The CDR3 DNA sequence: TGTGCCAGCGGACTAGACCACTACGAGCAGTACTTC.

The chain is built from TRBV11-3 and TRBJ2-1; maybe TRBD1 (6 bases). Trimming removed 2 bases at V and 3 bases at J, with 20 bases between. Germline assignment: CDR1 SGHNT and CDR2 YENEEA. The CDR3 spans 18 residues. The chain's CDR3 is CASSLQTGRTDLYNEQFF. The CDR3 nucleotides are TGTGCCAGCAGCTTACAAACAGGCAGGACAGATCTCTACAATGAGCAGTTCTTC.

V gene TRBV27 combines with J gene TRBJ2-1, with TRBD1 identical over 10 bases. The CDR3 spans 16 residues. V trimming: 2 bases; J trimming: 6 bases; junction bases outside the gene matches: 7. Germline CDR1 is MNHEY and CDR2 is SMNVEV (reference sequence). The CDR3 DNA is TGTGCCAGCAGTTTAAGTCCCGGGACAGGGGCCAATGAGCAGTTCTTC. It specifies CASSLSPGTGANEQFF.

The rearrangement joins TRBV28 to TRBJ2-7; D gene ambiguous. CDR3 length: 12 amino acids. V was cut by 4 bases and J by 0 bases, with 4 bases left in between. Germline values: CDR1 MDHEN, CDR2 SYDVKM. CDR3 nucleotide sequence: TGTGCCAGCAGTTCTAGCTCCTACGAGCAGTACTTC. The encoded protein is CASSSSSYEQYF.

This chain joins TRBV6-1 and TRBJ2-7; 8 bases line up with TRBD2. CDR1 is MNHNS, CDR2 SASEGT, per germline. This CDR3 is 15 amino acids long. J was trimmed by 0 bases and V by 6 bases; bases with no gene match: 7. The CDR3 protein is CASRVGSGASYEQYF. The CDR3 bases are TGTGCCAGCAGGGTGGGTAGCGGGGCCTCCTACGAGCAGTACTTC.

This sequence joins TRBV28 and TRBJ1-5; D is possibly TRBD1 (5 bases). V lost 6 bases to trimming and J lost 1 base, with 13 bases between them. Germline V gene data show CDR1 as MDHEN and CDR2 as SYDVKM. CDR3 length equals 15 residues. The CDR3: CASRWGEGSNQPQHF. In DNA, the CDR3 is TGTGCCAGCAGATGGGGGGAGGGGAGCAATCAGCCCCAGCATTTT. Variable domain in full (rest from reference TRBV28 and TRBJ1-5): DVKVTQSSRYLVKRTGEKVFLECVQDMDHENMFWYRQDPGLGLRLIYFSYDVKMKEKGDIPEGYSVSREKKERFSLILESASTNQTSMYLCASRWGEGSNQPQHFGDGTRLSIL.

A single count supports this clone. The CDR3 sequence: CASSPGMGRGDQETQYF. CDR3 DNA sequence: TGTGCCAGCTCACCGGGAATGGGGCGCGGGGATCAAGAGACCCAGTACTTC. The chain combines TRBV18 with TRBJ2-5; tentative D call: TRBD2 (6 bases). Deletions cut 3 bases from V and 2 bases from J, with 19 bases between. Germline CDR1 is KGHSH and CDR2 is LQKENI. The CDR3 consists of 17 residues.

V and J are TRBV7-2 and TRBJ2-3; tentatively, D is TRBD2 (5 bases). Germline CDR1 is SGHTA and CDR2 is FQGNSA. The ends were cut back, 1 base at V and 1 base at J, with 9 bases in the middle. This CDR3 is 15 amino acids long. For the CDR3, the DNA is TGTGCCAGCAGCTTAGAAGGTAGCGGCACAGATACGCAGTATTTT. Residues: CASSLEGSGTDTQYF.

The CDR3 loop reads CASSEGLGANVLTF. The DNA of the CDR3 is TGTGCCAGCAGTGAGGGGCTAGGGGCCAACGTCCTGACTTTC. V is TRBV2 and J is TRBJ2-6; D perhaps matches TRBD1 (5 bases). Deletions cut 3 bases from V and 4 bases from J, with 7 bases between. The length of the CDR3 is 14 residues. The germline gives CDR1 SNHLY, CDR2 FYNNEI. The complete variable domain, with remaining parts taken from reference TRBV2 and TRBJ2-6, reads EPEVTQTPSHQVTQMGQEVILRCVPISNHLYFYWYRQILGQKVEFLVSFYNNEISEKSEIFDDQFSVERPDGSNFTLKIRSTKLEDSAMYFCASSEGLGANVLTFGAGSRLTVL.

This chain connects TRBV6-5 to TRBJ2-5, with 7 bases identical to TRBD2. CDR1 is MNHEY and CDR2 is SVGAGI in the germline V gene. With 2 bases clipped from V and 2 bases from J, the junction kept 2 bases outside the gene matches. The CDR3 consists of 14 residues. CDR3 protein: CASSYGGEQETQYF. In DNA, the CDR3 is TGTGCCAGCAGTTACGGGGGGGAGCAAGAGACCCAGTACTTC.

This CDR3 reads CASSLEGPYNEQFF. CDR3 sequence (DNA): TGTGCCAGCAGCTTGGAGGGGCCCTACAATGAGCAGTTCTTC. The chain links TRBV5-6 to TRBJ2-1; maybe TRBD1 (5 bases). The V gene lost 0 bases and the J gene lost 2 bases, with 6 bases spanning the gap. The CDR3 runs to 14 residues. The germline V gene encodes CDR1 SGHDT and CDR2 YYEEEE. The full variable domain, completed using reference TRBV5-6 and TRBJ2-1, is DAGVTQSPTHLIKTRGQQVTLRCSPKSGHDTVSWYQQALGQGPQFIFQYYEEEERQRGNFPDRFSGHQFPNYSSELNVNALLLGDSALYLCASSLEGPYNEQFFGPGTRLTVL.

The V call is TRBV12-5, the J call TRBJ2-3; the match to TRBD2 covers 7 bases. Losses at the gene ends were 4 bases for V and 7 bases for J; bases not matched to a gene: 8. Germline CDR1 reads LGHNT; CDR2 reads FRNRAP. The CDR3 covers 14 residues. CDR3 bases: TGTGCTAGTGGTTCGGGGGGAGGGCCAAATACGCAGTATTTT. Its translation is CASGSGGGPNTQYF.

The chain has TRBV30 and TRBJ2-7; unclear D gene. CDR1 GTSNPN and CDR2 SVGIG come from the germline V gene (reference sequence). This CDR3 comprises 11 residues. V was cut by 2 bases and J by 2 bases, with 4 bases left in between. The CDR3 is CAWSPAYEQYF. The CDR3 DNA follows: TGTGCCTGGAGTCCCGCCTACGAGCAGTACTTC.